These 2 T cell receptor beta chains came from one sample sequenced in a study of blood T cell repertoires in COVID-19. The method was immunoSEQ multiplex PCR; TCRdb's version includes in-frame clones alone and lacks a portion of them. Among more than 300,000 clones listed, 85% to 90% were seen once. Sequencing input: peripheral blood. All receptors derive from a woman in her 30s with COVID-19, enrolled during active disease.

This clone showed up just once. The chain is built from TRBV2 and TRBJ2-5, with TRBD2 matching over 12 bases. Germline V gene sequence: CDR1 SNHLY, CDR2 FYNNEI. The CDR3 runs 16 residues. V lost 6 bases to trimming and J lost 3 bases; unmatched junction nucleotides: 8. CDR3 DNA sequence: TGTGCCAGCAGGGCCCGGACTAGCGGGGTAGAAGAGACCCAGTACTTC. Translated: CASRARTSGVEETQYF.

The chain carries TRBV3-1 (or the pseudogene TRBV3-2) and TRBJ2-7, with a possible D match to TRBD2 (5 bases). The germline V gene encodes CDR1 LGHDT and CDR2 YNNKEL (reference sequence). The CDR3 is 13 residues long. The germline V and J ends were trimmed by 2 bases and 6 bases, with 11 bases remaining between them. In DNA form, the CDR3 reads TGTGCCAGCAGCCAACCGGGGTCGACCGAGCAGTACTTC. Translation gives CASSQPGSTEQYF.